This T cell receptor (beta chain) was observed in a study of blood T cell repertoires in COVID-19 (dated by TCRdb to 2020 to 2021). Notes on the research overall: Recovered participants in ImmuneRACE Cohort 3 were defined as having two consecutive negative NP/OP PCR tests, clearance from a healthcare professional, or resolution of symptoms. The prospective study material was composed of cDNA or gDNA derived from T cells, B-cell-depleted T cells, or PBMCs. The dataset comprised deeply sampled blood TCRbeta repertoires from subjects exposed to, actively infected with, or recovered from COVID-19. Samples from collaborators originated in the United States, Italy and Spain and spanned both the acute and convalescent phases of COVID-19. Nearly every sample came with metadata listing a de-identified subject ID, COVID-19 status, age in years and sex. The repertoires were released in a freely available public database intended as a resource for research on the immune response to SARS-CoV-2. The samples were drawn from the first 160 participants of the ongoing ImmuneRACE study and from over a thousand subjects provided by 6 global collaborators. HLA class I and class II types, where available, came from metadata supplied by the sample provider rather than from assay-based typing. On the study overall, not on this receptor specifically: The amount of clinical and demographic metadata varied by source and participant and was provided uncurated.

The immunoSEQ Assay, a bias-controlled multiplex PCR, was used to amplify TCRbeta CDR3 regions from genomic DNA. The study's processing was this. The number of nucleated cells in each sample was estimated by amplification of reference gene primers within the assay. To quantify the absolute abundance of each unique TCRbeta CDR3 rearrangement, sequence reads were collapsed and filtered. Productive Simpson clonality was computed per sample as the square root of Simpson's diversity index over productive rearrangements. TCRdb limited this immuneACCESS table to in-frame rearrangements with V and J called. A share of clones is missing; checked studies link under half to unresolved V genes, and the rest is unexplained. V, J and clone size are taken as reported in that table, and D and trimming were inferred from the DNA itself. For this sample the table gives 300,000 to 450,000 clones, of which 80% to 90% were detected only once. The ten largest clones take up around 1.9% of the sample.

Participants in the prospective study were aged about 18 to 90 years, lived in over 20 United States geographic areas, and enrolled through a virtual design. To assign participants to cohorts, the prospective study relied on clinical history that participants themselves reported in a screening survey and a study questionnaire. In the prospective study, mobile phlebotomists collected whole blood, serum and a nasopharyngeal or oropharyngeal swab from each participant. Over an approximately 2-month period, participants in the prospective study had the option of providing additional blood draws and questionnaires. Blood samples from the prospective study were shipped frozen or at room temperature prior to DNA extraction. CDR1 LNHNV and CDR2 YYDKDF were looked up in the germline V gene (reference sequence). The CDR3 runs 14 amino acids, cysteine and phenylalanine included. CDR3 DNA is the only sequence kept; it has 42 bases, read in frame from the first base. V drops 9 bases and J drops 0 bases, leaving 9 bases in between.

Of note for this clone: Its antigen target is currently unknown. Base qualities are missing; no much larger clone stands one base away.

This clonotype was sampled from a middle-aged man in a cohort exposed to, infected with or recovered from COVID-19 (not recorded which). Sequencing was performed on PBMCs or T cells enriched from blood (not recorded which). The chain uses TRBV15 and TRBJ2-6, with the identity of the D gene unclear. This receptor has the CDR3 CATKPASGANVLTF. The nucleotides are TGTGCCACAAAGCCCGCCTCTGGGGCCAACGTCCTGACTTTC.